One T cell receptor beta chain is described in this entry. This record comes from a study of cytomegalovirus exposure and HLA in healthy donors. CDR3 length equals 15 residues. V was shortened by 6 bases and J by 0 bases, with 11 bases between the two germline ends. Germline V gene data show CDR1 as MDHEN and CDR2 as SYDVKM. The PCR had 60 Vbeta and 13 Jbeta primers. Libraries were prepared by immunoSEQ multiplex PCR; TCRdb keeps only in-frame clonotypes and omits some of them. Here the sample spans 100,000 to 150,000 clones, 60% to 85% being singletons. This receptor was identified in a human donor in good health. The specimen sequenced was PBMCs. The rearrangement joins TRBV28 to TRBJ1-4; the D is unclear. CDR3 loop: CASSSPPATNEKLFF. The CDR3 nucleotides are TGTGCCAGCAGCTCCCCCCCCGCAACTAATGAAAAACTGTTTTTT.